These T cell receptor beta chains were read from a single sample in a study of shared clonotypes between healthy human individuals. Libraries were prepared by immunoSEQ multiplex PCR; TCRdb keeps only in-frame clonotypes and omits some of them. The data hold 750,000 to 1,000,000 clones, with 85% to 95% observed a single time. Specimen: naive CD8+ T cells sorted from blood. The receptors come from a man under 40 in good health. Both conserved end residues are part of each CDR3. D genes are given only for firm matches. Clone size is stated in some rows and not others, as once, few, many or a class when expanded.

v_call	j_call	d_call	clone_size	cdr3_length	cdr3_nt	cdr3_aa
TRBV4-2	TRBJ1-1	TRBD1	-	17	TGTGCCAGCAGTCCAGGCCGGGGCCAGGGGGTAAACACTGAAGCTTTCTTT	CASSPGRGQGVNTEAFF
TRBV19	TRBJ1-1	-	-	13	TGTGCCAGTAGCCCCGGACGGAACACTGAAGCTTTCTTT	CASSPGRNTEAFF
TRBV29-1	TRBJ2-1	-	-	11	TGCAGCGTTGGGGGCCTCAATGAGCAGTTCTTC	CSVGGLNEQFF
TRBV7-9	TRBJ2-1	-	-	14	TGTGCCAGCAGCTCAACGGACAGAAACAATGAGCAGTTCTTC	CASSSTDRNNEQFF
TRBV29-1	TRBJ2-7	-	-	13	TGCAGCGTTGAAAACGACGGCCAATACGAGCAGTACTTC	CSVENDGQYEQYF
TRBV19	TRBJ2-7	TRBD1	-	14	TGTGCCAGTAGTAGATACCTCGGGACAGCCGAGCAGTACTTC	CASSRYLGTAEQYF
TRBV5-1	TRBJ2-1	-	-	17	TGCGCCAGCAGCGTTACTAGCGGACCACGAGGGGGCGATGAGCAGTTCTTC	CASSVTSGPRGGDEQFF
TRBV5-4	TRBJ2-2	-	-	17	TGTGCCAGCAGCGTGGTTACAGGTGGTCCGAACACCGGGGAGCTGTTTTTT	CASSVVTGGPNTGELFF
TRBV23-1	TRBJ2-2	-	-	16	TGCGCCAGCAGTCACCCCAACGGCGAAAGCACCGGGGAGCTGTTTTTT	CASSHPNGESTGELFF
TRBV5-8	TRBJ2-5	-	-	16	TGTGCCAGCGGCCCGACGGGGGTTGAGGCCCAAGAGACCCAGTACTTC	CASGPTGVEAQETQYF
TRBV2	TRBJ1-5	TRBD1	-	13	TGTGCCAGCGAACAGGGGAGCAATCAGCCCCAGCATTTT	CASEQGSNQPQHF
TRBV5-1	TRBJ2-7	-	-	13	TGCGCCAGCAGCTTTGGTAGCTCCTACGAGCAGTACTTC	CASSFGSSYEQYF
TRBV12-5	TRBJ1-1	TRBD1	-	15	TGTGCTAGTGGTTCCCCCGGGACAGGGAACACTGAAGCTTTCTTT	CASGSPGTGNTEAFF
TRBV30	TRBJ2-5	TRBD2	-	13	TGTGCCTGGAGTGTTGCGGGGGGAGAGACCCAGTACTTC	CAWSVAGGETQYF
TRBV29-1	TRBJ2-7	-	-	13	TGCAGCGTCTTAGGGGCAGGTCCCTACGAGCAGTACTTC	CSVLGAGPYEQYF
TRBV7-4	TRBJ2-7	TRBD1	-	18	TGTGCCAGCAGCTTAGAGGGGTGGGGACAGGGATTCTCCTACGAGCAGTACTTC	CASSLEGWGQGFSYEQYF
TRBV4-1	TRBJ2-7	-	-	16	TGCGCCAGCAGCCAAGAAAGTTCCTTCAGCTCCTACGAGCAGTACTTC	CASSQESSFSSYEQYF
TRBV4-1	TRBJ1-1	TRBD1	-	15	TGCGCCAGCAGCCAAGGGGGACAGGGGTACACTGAAGCTTTCTTT	CASSQGGQGYTEAFF
TRBV5-5	TRBJ2-1	-	-	13	TGTGCCAGCAGCTTGGCCTGGGGTAATGAGCAGTTCTTC	CASSLAWGNEQFF
TRBV10-3	TRBJ2-1	TRBD1	-	16	TGTGCCATCAGTGAGTCGGGACAGGGGACCTACAATGAGCAGTTCTTC	CAISESGQGTYNEQFF
TRBV5-5	TRBJ1-5	-	-	15	TGTGCCAGCAGCCCCGGGCCCCTCGGCAATCAGCCCCAGCATTTT	CASSPGPLGNQPQHF
TRBV9	TRBJ2-3	TRBD1	-	14	TGTGCCAGCAGCGTAGAAACAGGGGGAGATACGCAGTATTTT	CASSVETGGDTQYF
TRBV5-5	TRBJ1-1	-	-	15	TGTGCCAGCAGCTTGGTTCGGACCATGAACACTGAAGCTTTCTTT	CASSLVRTMNTEAFF
TRBV19	TRBJ2-5	-	-	15	TGTGCCAGTAGTATAGGATTTACTCGGGCGGGGACCCAGTACTTC	CASSIGFTRAGTQYF
TRBV7-9	TRBJ2-7	TRBD1	-	13	TGTGCCAGCAGCCGACAGGGGAGCGACGAGCAGTACTTC	CASSRQGSDEQYF
TRBV28	TRBJ1-4	-	-	15	TGTGCCAGCAGACTCGGGACAACTCACAATGAAAAACTGTTTTTT	CASRLGTTHNEKLFF
TRBV19	TRBJ2-7	TRBD1	-	15	TGTGCCAGTAGTATAGGGCAGGGGGCGGCCTACGAGCAGTACTTC	CASSIGQGAAYEQYF
TRBV4-1	TRBJ1-4	-	-	13	TGCGCCAGCGGCGGGGAGGGCGGGGAAAAACTGTTTTTT	CASGGEGGEKLFF
TRBV7-2	TRBJ2-7	-	-	14	TGTGCCAGCAGCCGGTCCGGGACTCCTCTCGAGCAGTACTTC	CASSRSGTPLEQYF
TRBV10-3	TRBJ2-5	TRBD1	-	16	TGTGCCATCAGTGAATCCCCCGGGACAGAACAAGAGACCCAGTACTTC	CAISESPGTEQETQYF
TRBV6-4	TRBJ1-1	-	-	15	TGTGCCAGCAGTGACTCTTACAGGGTGAACACTGAAGCTTTCTTT	CASSDSYRVNTEAFF
TRBV5-6	TRBJ2-5	-	-	17	TGTGCCAGCAGCCAACTCCCCGGGACAACGAGCTTCGAGACCCAGTACTTC	CASSQLPGTTSFETQYF
TRBV29-1	TRBJ2-7	TRBD2	once	16	TGCAGCGTTGAAGATATGTCTAGCGGGTACGTTTACGAGCAGTACTTC	CSVEDMSSGYVYEQYF
TRBV29-1	TRBJ2-1	TRBD2	-	14	TGCAGCCACTCCGGGACTAACGCCTTCAATGAGCAGTTCTTC	CSHSGTNAFNEQFF
TRBV5-5	TRBJ2-6	-	-	16	TGTGCCAGCAGCTTACAGGGAAATCCTGGGGCCAACGTCCTGACTTTC	CASSLQGNPGANVLTF
TRBV9	TRBJ2-7	TRBD1	-	15	TGTGCCAGCAGCCCCCGGGACAGAGCCTCCTACGAGCAGTACTTC	CASSPRDRASYEQYF
TRBV7-6	TRBJ2-1	-	-	15	TGTGCCAGCAGCTTAGAAGTAAGCTCCTACAATGAGCAGTTCTTC	CASSLEVSSYNEQFF
TRBV28	TRBJ1-5	TRBD1	-	14	TGTGCCAGCAGTTTAGGACAGGGTAAGCAGCCCCAGCATTTT	CASSLGQGKQPQHF
TRBV2	TRBJ2-4	-	-	12	TGTGCCAGACGGGAGTCCAAAAACATTCAGTACTTC	CARRESKNIQYF
TRBV27	TRBJ1-1	-	-	13	TGTGCCAGCACCGAACGGGGGAACACTGAAGCTTTCTTT	CASTERGNTEAFF
TRBV4-1	TRBJ1-4	-	-	15	TGCGCCAGCAGCCCACCGGGCAGAGAGAATGAAAAACTGTTTTTT	CASSPPGRENEKLFF
TRBV4-1	TRBJ1-5	TRBD1	few	15	TGCGCCAGCAGTCAGATACAGGGGAATGAACAGCCCCAGCATTTT	CASSQIQGNEQPQHF
TRBV27	TRBJ1-5	-	once	12	TGTGCCAGCAGTGTTAGCAATCAGCCCCAGCATTTT	CASSVSNQPQHF
TRBV29-1	TRBJ1-1	-	-	13	TGCAGCGTTGAATCGTTGCAGAGGACTGAAGCTTTCTTT	CSVESLQRTEAFF
TRBV5-1	TRBJ2-1	-	once	15	TGCGCCAGCAGCTTGTCACAGGGCGTTTACAATGAGCAGTTCTTC	CASSLSQGVYNEQFF
TRBV7-4	TRBJ1-1	-	-	16	TGTGCCAGCAGCTTAAGTACCAGGGCTTCGGACACTGAAGCTTTCTTT	CASSLSTRASDTEAFF
TRBV12-5	TRBJ2-1	-	-	21	TGTGCTAGTGGTTCCACAACAGAATCCAGGGGAGGTACGTGGGGTCACAATGAGCAGTTCTTC	CASGSTTESRGGTWGHNEQFF
TRBV4-3	TRBJ2-1	-	-	18	TGCGCCAGCAGCCCATTCCCTGGGGGGGCCAGCTCCTACAATGAGCAGTTCTTC	CASSPFPGGASSYNEQFF
TRBV5-1	TRBJ2-1	-	-	18	TGCGCCAGCAGCTATCCAAGAACCGGGGGTCCCTCCTACAATGAGCAGTTCTTC	CASSYPRTGGPSYNEQFF
TRBV28	TRBJ2-2	-	-	13	TGTGCCAGCGAAAAAGATAACACCGGGGAGCTGTTTTTT	CASEKDNTGELFF
TRBV5-1	TRBJ1-2	TRBD1	-	18	TGCGCCAGCAGCGGCGTTAGGGAAGGGACAGGGGATAACTATGGCTACACCTTC	CASSGVREGTGDNYGYTF
TRBV19	TRBJ1-5	-	-	15	TGTGCCAGTAGTATACAGGGGATTAGCAATCAGCCCCAGCATTTT	CASSIQGISNQPQHF
TRBV27	TRBJ1-4	-	once	14	TGTGCCAGCAGTTTATTGGGGTGGGATGAAAAACTGTTTTTT	CASSLLGWDEKLFF
TRBV5-1	TRBJ2-2	-	-	16	TGCGCCAGCAGCTTGTTGTGGGGCGAAGGGGCCGGGGAGCTGTTTTTT	CASSLLWGEGAGELFF
TRBV5-5	TRBJ1-2	TRBD1	-	16	TGTGCCAGCAGCTACGGGACAGGGGTAGTCCGCTATGGCTACACCTTC	CASSYGTGVVRYGYTF
TRBV7-8	TRBJ1-1	-	-	14	TGTGCCAGCAGACCCGTCGGGGGGAACACTGAAGCTTTCTTT	CASRPVGGNTEAFF